This T cell receptor beta chain came from a study of tumor-infiltrating lymphocytes in oesophageal squamous cell carcinoma. TCRdb reprocessed the PCR reads via MiXCR and lists one record per CDR3 protein. This table holds about 12,000 distinct CDR3 sequences, less than 55% found once. This clonotype was observed a few times. The sample taken for sequencing was esophageal tumor tissue. The TCR originated in a female donor with esophageal squamous cell carcinoma.

This CDR3 reads CSVQRDRVEETQYF. The CDR3 DNA reads as TGCAGTGTCCAGAGGGACAGGGTGGAAGAGACCCAGTACTTC. The V and J genes are TRBV20-1 and TRBJ2-5, with TRBD1 identical over 9 bases. V lost 7 bases and J lost 3; bases outside the gene matches: 9. Germline CDR1 DFQATT, CDR2 SNEGSKA (reference sequence). This CDR3 has 14 amino acids.